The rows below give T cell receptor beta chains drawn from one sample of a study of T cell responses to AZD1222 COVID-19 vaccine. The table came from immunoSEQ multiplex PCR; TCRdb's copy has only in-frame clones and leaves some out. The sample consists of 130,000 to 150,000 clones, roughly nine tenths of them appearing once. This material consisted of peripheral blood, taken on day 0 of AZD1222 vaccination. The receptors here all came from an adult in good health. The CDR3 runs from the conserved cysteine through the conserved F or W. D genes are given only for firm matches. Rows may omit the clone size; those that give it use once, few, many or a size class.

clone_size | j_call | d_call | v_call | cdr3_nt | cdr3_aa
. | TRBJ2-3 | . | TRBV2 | TGTGCCACAACAACCATAGTTGATACGCAGTATTTT | CATTTIVDTQYF
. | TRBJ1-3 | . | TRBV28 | TGTGCCAGCAGCAATCACGGAAACACCATATATTTT | CASSNHGNTIYF
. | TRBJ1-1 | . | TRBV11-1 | TGTGCCAGCGCGGGAGGGAACACTGAAGCTTTCTTT | CASAGGNTEAFF
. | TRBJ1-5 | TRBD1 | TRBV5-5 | TGTGCCAGCAGCTTGACCACAGGGGGCCGGCAGCCCCAGCATTTT | CASSLTTGGRQPQHF
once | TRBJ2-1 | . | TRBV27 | TGTGCCAGCAGTTCTGGGTGGGGCGGGGCCTACAATGAGCAGTTCTTC | CASSSGWGGAYNEQFF
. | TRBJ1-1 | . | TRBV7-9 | TGTGCCAGCAGCTTAGCGGGAACAGTTCGAACTCTTGAAGCTTTCTTT | CASSLAGTVRTLEAFF
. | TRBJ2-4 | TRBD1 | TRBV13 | TGTGCCAGCAGCTTAGGCGGGACAGGGGGGAACATTCAGTACTTC | CASSLGGTGGNIQYF
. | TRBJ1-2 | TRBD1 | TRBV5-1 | TGCGCCAGCAGCGTACCGGGACAGCTAGACTATGGCTACACCTTC | CASSVPGQLDYGYTF
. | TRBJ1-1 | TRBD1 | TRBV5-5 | TGTGCCAGCAGCCTTCCGACAGGGGGCACGAACACTGAAGCTTTCTTT | CASSLPTGGTNTEAFF
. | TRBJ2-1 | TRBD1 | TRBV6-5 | TGTGCCAGCAGAGGACAGGGGGACTACAATGAGCAGTTCTTC | CASRGQGDYNEQFF
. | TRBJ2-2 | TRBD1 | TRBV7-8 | TGTGCCAGCAGCTCAAGACAGGGGACCGGGGAGCTGTTTTTT | CASSSRQGTGELFF
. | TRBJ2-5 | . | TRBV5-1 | TGCGCCAGCAGCTTGGGGATAGAGACCCAGTACTTC | CASSLGIETQYF
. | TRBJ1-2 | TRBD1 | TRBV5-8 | TGTGCCAGCAGATCTGGACAGGGCCCTGCTGGCTACACCTTC | CASRSGQGPAGYTF
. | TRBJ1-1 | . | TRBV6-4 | TGTGCCAGCAGTGACGGAGGATTGAACACTGAAGCTTTCTTT | CASSDGGLNTEAFF
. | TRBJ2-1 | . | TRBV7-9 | TGTGCCAGCAGCTTCCGGGACTGGGGGATGTATGAGCAGTTCTTC | CASSFRDWGMYEQFF
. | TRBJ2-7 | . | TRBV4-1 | TGCGCCAGCAGCTCCATATCATTGCGGGCAGAGGTGTACTTC | CASSSISLRAEVYF
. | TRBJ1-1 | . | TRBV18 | TGTGCCAGCTCACCCCTGGAAAGCGGTTTGCGCACTGAAGCTTTCTTT | CASSPLESGLRTEAFF
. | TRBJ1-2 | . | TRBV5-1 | TGCGCCAGCAGCTTGGCCGAGGGGTGGGGTTCGGCCTATGGCTACACCTTC | CASSLAEGWGSAYGYTF
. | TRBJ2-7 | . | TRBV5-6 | TGTGCCAGCAGCTCACCTCCCGCAGGTATCTACGAGCAGTACTTC | CASSSPPAGIYEQYF
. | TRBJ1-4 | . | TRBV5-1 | TGCGCCAGCAGCTTGGCGGCCGGGAGCACTAATGAAAAACTGTTTTTT | CASSLAAGSTNEKLFF
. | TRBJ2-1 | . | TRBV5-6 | TGTGCCAGCAGCTTGGGACTTAACAATGAGCAGTTCTTC | CASSLGLNNEQFF
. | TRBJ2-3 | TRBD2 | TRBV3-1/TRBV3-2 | TGTGCCAGCAGCCAAGGACTAGCGGGGGTGGCGGGTACGCAGTATTTT | CASSQGLAGVAGTQYF
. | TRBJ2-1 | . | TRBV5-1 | TGCGCCAGCAGCGGACTTTTTACAAGTGAGCAGTTCTTC | CASSGLFTSEQFF
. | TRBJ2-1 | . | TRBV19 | TGTGCCAGTAGTATTGATATAGCTATTGAGCAGTTCTTC | CASSIDIAIEQFF
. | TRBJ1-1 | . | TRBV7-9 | TGTGCCAGCAGCTTAAGGTGGGGCACTGAAGCTTTCTTT | CASSLRWGTEAFF
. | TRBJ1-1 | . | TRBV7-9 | TGTGCCAGCAGCTTAGATCATCGGAATGCGGACACTGAAGCTTTCTTT | CASSLDHRNADTEAFF
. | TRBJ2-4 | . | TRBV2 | TGTGCCAGCAGCACTCCTCTTGCGGCTTTAGCCAAAAACATTCAGTACTTC | CASSTPLAALAKNIQYF
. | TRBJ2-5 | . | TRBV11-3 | TGTGCCAGCAGCTTAGGGGCACAAGAGACCCAGTACTTC | CASSLGAQETQYF
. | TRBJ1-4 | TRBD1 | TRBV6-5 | TGTGCCAGCAGTTACGGGACAGGGGGGGAAAAACTGTTTTTT | CASSYGTGGEKLFF
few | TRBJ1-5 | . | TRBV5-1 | TGCGCCAGCAGCTTGGGGCACCGGGACACTGATCAGCCCCAGCATTTT | CASSLGHRDTDQPQHF
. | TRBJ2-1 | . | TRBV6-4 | TGTGCCAGCAGCCCAGAGGCGTACAATGAGCAGTTCTTC | CASSPEAYNEQFF
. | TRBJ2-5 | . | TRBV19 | TGTGCCAGTAGTTTCACTGGGGCCGGCAAGACCCAGTACTTC | CASSFTGAGKTQYF
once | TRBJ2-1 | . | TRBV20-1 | TGCAGTGCTGGGGACTTCGGCGAGCAGTTCTTC | CSAGDFGEQFF
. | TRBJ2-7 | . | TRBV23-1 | TGCGCCAGCAGTCATCTCGTCCCAGGGACATACGAGCAGTACTTC | CASSHLVPGTYEQYF
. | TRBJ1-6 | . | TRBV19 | TGTGCCAGTAGTGGGGAGAGGGTCAATTCACCCCTCCACTTT | CASSGERVNSPLHF
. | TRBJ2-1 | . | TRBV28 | TGTGCCAGCAGTTTATCACCTATCTCCTACAATGAGCAGTTCTTC | CASSLSPISYNEQFF
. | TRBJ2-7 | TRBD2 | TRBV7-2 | TGTGCCAGCAGCTCCCCCGGGACTAGCGGGAGCTCCTACGAGCAGTACTTC | CASSSPGTSGSSYEQYF
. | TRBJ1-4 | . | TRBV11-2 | TGTGCCAGCAGCCACCTTGGGGGTAATGAAAAACTGTTTTTT | CASSHLGGNEKLFF
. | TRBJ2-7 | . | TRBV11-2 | TGTGCCAGCAGCTTAATCTCCCTCAGGGCACCGGAGCAGTACTTC | CASSLISLRAPEQYF
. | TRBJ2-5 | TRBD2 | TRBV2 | TGTGCCAGCAGTCCCCTAGCGGGGACAAAAGAGACCCAGTACTTC | CASSPLAGTKETQYF